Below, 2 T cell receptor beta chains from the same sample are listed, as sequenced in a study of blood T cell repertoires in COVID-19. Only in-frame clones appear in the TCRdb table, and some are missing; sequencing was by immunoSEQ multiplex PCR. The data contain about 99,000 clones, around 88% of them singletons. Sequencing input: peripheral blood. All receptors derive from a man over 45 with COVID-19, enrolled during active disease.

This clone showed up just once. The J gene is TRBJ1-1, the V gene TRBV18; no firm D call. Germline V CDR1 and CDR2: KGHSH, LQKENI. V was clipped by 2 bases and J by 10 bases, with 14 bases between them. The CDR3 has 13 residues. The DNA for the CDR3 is TGTGCCAGCTCACCAGCCCACGGAGGCCGAGCTTTCTTT. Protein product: CASSPAHGGRAFF.

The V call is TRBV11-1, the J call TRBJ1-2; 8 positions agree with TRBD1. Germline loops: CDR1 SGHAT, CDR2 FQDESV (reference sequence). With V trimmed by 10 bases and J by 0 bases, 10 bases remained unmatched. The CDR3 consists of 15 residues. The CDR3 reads CATRGQDSANYGYTF. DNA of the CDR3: TGTGCCACCCGGGGACAGGACTCAGCTAACTATGGCTACACCTTC.